This paragraph reports one T cell receptor beta chain. This clonotype was seen ten or more times. Its specific antigen is unknown. The sample holds no much larger clone one base away, and base qualities are not on file. The data are from a study of response to subunit inactivated influenza vaccine (dated by TCRdb to the late 2010s). Study-wide context: Deep quantitative T cell receptor repertoire profiling was used in the study to track responses to a trivalent subunit inactivated influenza vaccine. Results the study describes overall, beyond this receptor: The authors proposed that each seasonal influenza vaccination may bring in only a limited number of new T cells.

The CDR3 covers 15 residues, taking in both the cysteine and the phenylalanine. Of all the DNA, just the CDR3 is kept, 45 bases in frame from base 1. Trimming accounts for 5 bases at V and 5 bases at J, while the number of junction bases matched to no gene is 11. Based on the germline V gene (reference sequence), the CDR1 and CDR2 sequences are DFQATT and SNEGSKA. Libraries were constructed by RT-PCR. The sample was run on an Illumina HiSeq 2500. TCRdb trimmed the raw reads at Q25, called clones with MiXCR and kept productive beta chains. Identical CDR3 proteins give one entry, which carries the most common genes and DNA. Counted in this sample were approximately 310,000 distinct CDR3 sequences; just over 20% of them appeared once. The ten largest clones capture roughly 10% of the sample.

This receptor was taken from a man aged 50 to 75 who received an inactivated influenza vaccine. Donor details come from another sample of the same person, matched by shared clones. This chain joins TRBV20-1 to TRBJ1-1; TRBD1 matches 10 bases in the middle. This specimen was PBMCs from blood, taken less than 22 months after vaccination. The nucleotide sequence is given as TGCAGTGCTTACGGGACAGGGGTACCGAGGACTGAAGCTTTCTTT. Its protein is CSAYGTGVPRTEAFF.